A selection of T cell receptor beta chains follows, all from one sample in a study of blood T cell repertoires in COVID-19. This table comes from immunoSEQ multiplex PCR, and its TCRdb copy is limited to in-frame clones, with some not included. The sample records roughly 40,000 clones, roughly 88% being singletons. What was sequenced was peripheral blood. These receptors originate from a woman of 80 years or more with acute or convalescent COVID-19. The CDR3 runs from the conserved cysteine through the conserved F or W. D genes are given only for firm matches. Expanded clones are given a class, and other clones once, few, many or no size at all.

d_call | j_call | clone_size | v_call | cdr3_aa
NA | TRBJ1-3 | NA | TRBV15 | CATSSDRVAGNTIYF
NA | TRBJ2-2 | NA | TRBV11-3 | CASSLQTGYTGELFF
NA | TRBJ1-3 | NA | TRBV7-6 | CASSEQEVAGNTIYF
NA | TRBJ1-1 | NA | TRBV19 | CASSIPGREAFF
NA | TRBJ1-5 | NA | TRBV28 | CASSLGHNSNQPQHF
TRBD2 | TRBJ2-3 | few | TRBV5-4 | CASRLAGSTDTQYF
NA | TRBJ2-6 | NA | TRBV10-2 | CASKIGASGANVLTF
TRBD2 | TRBJ2-1 | few | TRBV6-6 | CASSQWTSGIAVNEQFF
TRBD2 | TRBJ2-7 | NA | TRBV28 | CASSKPGTSGKDEQYF
NA | TRBJ1-2 | NA | TRBV6-5 | CASSYRWGGADGYTF
NA | TRBJ2-7 | NA | TRBV5-1 | CASSHGQGSYEQYF
TRBD1 | TRBJ2-6 | NA | TRBV5-1 | CASSLGDSSGANVLTF
TRBD2 | TRBJ2-1 | NA | TRBV30 | CAWSGLGTSPNEQFF
TRBD1 | TRBJ2-7 | NA | TRBV5-4 | CASSLDPGQGASSYEQYF
NA | TRBJ1-1 | NA | TRBV2 | CASRKFKTGQGTEAFF
TRBD2 | TRBJ2-3 | NA | TRBV6-2/TRBV6-3 | CASSGRGTGGADTQYF
TRBD1 | TRBJ1-5 | NA | TRBV5-1 | CASSQGQGNQPQHF
NA | TRBJ2-2 | once | TRBV5-1 | CASSLSGVANTGELFF
NA | TRBJ1-1 | NA | TRBV25-1 | CASSPLGGLGATEAFF
TRBD1 | TRBJ1-5 | NA | TRBV3-1/TRBV3-2 | CASSQGTGEMAPQHF
NA | TRBJ2-1 | NA | TRBV5-8 | CASSFRLRDNEQFF
TRBD2 | TRBJ2-7 | few | TRBV6-6 | CASSPQARLAGAYEQYF
NA | TRBJ1-5 | NA | TRBV12-3/TRBV12-4 | CASSPSGARPQHF
NA | TRBJ1-1 | NA | TRBV12-3/TRBV12-4 | CASSLGARTADF
NA | TRBJ2-1 | once | TRBV12-5 | CASGGQGMRWSNEQFF
NA | TRBJ2-7 | once | TRBV9 | CASSVVAEGGEQYF
NA | TRBJ1-3 | few | TRBV18 | CASSPMGLGSGNTIYF
NA | TRBJ1-1 | NA | TRBV29-1 | CSVVGAGNTEAFF
TRBD2 | TRBJ2-3 | NA | TRBV5-1 | CASAPSGRVGDTQYF
NA | TRBJ2-4 | NA | TRBV3-1/TRBV3-2 | CASSQGAAKNIQYF
NA | TRBJ2-2 | NA | TRBV10-1 | CASSREDNTGELFF
NA | TRBJ1-2 | few | TRBV27 | CASSLNRDYGYTF
NA | TRBJ1-3 | NA | TRBV7-2 | CASSFSPGTGNTIYF
NA | TRBJ2-6 | NA | TRBV7-9 | CASSSGRSDSGANVLTF
TRBD1 | TRBJ1-2 | NA | TRBV6-2/TRBV6-3 | CASSPGTVPYGYTF
TRBD2 | TRBJ2-3 | NA | TRBV28 | CASSFPILGLAGYTDTQYF
TRBD1 | TRBJ1-2 | NA | TRBV14 | CASSPRTGLYTF
NA | TRBJ1-1 | NA | TRBV28 | CATRENTEAFF
NA | TRBJ1-2 | once | TRBV4-2 | CASSQNRDTFLYGYTF
TRBD1 | TRBJ2-7 | NA | TRBV5-6 | CASSKDRDHEQYF
NA | TRBJ2-5 | NA | TRBV28 | CASSSYSNQETQYF
TRBD1 | TRBJ2-3 | NA | TRBV19 | CASSIPGQGARTQYF
NA | TRBJ1-2 | NA | TRBV7-9 | CASSSGEPNYGYTF
TRBD2 | TRBJ2-7 | medium-sized | TRBV2 | CASSDLKPGTSGSYFYEQYF
NA | TRBJ2-2 | NA | TRBV11-2 | CASSPLANTGELFF
TRBD1 | TRBJ2-5 | once | TRBV25-1 | CASSQGTEGEETQYF